The present T cell receptor beta chain was sequenced within a study of blood T cell repertoires in COVID-19. Study-wide context: The United States, Italy and Spain provided the acute and convalescent COVID-19 samples. From T cells, B-cell-depleted T cells, or PBMCs came the material, which was cDNA or gDNA.

As handled by the study authors: For nucleated cells, counts were estimated from reference gene primer amplification. The method was immunoSEQ multiplex PCR; TCRdb's version includes in-frame clones alone and lacks a portion of them. The V and J calls and clone size come from that table; D and trimming were worked out from the DNA. The repertoire has approximately 260,000 clones, around 87% of them found once; the top ten carry about 4%. Trimming cost V 6 bases and J 9 bases, with 12 bases left between them. The CDR3 consists of 12 residues. The receptor was isolated from a man aged 18 to 29 with active or convalescent COVID-19. The sequenced material came from peripheral blood. V usage is TRBV12-3 or TRBV12-4 and J usage is TRBJ2-4, with D tentatively TRBD1 (7 bases). Written as DNA, the CDR3 is TGTGCCAGCAGCCCCCAGGGGGGCATTCAGTACTTC. Encoded protein: CASSPQGGIQYF.